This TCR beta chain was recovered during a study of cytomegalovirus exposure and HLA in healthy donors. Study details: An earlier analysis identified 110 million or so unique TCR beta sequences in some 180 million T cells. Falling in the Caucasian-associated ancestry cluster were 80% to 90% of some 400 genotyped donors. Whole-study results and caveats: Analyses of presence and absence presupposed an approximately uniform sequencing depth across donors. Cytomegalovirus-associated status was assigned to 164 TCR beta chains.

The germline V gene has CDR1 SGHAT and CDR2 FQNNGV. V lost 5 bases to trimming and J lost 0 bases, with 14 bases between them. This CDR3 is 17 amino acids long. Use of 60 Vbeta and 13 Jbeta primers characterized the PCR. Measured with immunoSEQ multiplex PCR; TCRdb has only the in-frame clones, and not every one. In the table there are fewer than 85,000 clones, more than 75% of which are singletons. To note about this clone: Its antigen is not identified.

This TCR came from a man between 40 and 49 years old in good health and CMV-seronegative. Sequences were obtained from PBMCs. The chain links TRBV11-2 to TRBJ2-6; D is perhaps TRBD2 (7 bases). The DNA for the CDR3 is TGTGCCAGCAGCCCCTATAGGGGGGGCTCTGGGGCCAACGTCCTGACTTTC. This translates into CASSPYRGGSGANVLTF.